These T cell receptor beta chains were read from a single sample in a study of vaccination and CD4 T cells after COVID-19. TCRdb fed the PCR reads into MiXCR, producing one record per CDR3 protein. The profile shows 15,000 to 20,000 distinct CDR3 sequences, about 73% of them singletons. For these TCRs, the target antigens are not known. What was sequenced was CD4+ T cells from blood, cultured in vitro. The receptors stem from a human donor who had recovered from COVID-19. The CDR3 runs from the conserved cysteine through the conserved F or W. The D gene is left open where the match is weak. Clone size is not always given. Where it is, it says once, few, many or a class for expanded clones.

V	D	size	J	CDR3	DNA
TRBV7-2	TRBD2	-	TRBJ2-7	CASSASGVSYEQYF	TGTGCCAGCAGCGCTAGCGGGGTATCCTACGAGCAGTACTTC
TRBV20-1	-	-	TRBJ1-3	CSASVAGNTIYF	TGCAGTGCCTCGGTGGCGGGAAACACCATATATTTT
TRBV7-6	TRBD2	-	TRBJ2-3	CASSLAPTAGDRPDTQYF	TGTGCCAGCAGCTTAGCGCCGACGGCGGGAGATCGCCCAGATACGCAGTATTTT
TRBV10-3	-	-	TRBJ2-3	CAISGGNTQYF	TGTGCCATCAGTGGGGGGAATACGCAGTATTTT
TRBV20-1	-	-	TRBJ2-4	CSAGPKGMVAKNIQYF	TGCAGTGCTGGACCTAAGGGTATGGTAGCCAAAAACATTCAGTACTTC
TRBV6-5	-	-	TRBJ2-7	CASSYRSSWLSYEQYF	TGTGCCAGCAGTTACCGTAGTAGCTGGCTATCCTACGAGCAGTACTTC
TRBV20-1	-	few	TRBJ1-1	CSAAPGGPEAFF	TGCAGTGCCGCCCCCGGGGGACCCGAAGCTTTCTTT
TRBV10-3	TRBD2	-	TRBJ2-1	CAISDGAGGLNEQFF	TGTGCCATCAGTGATGGGGCGGGAGGCTTGAATGAGCAGTTCTTC
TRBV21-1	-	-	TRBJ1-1	CASSKDATDRNTEAFF	TGTGCCAGCAGCAAAGATGCCACAGACAGGAATACTGAAGCTTTCTTT
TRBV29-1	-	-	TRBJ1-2	CSVATRGGVYGYTF	TGCAGCGTTGCCACCCGCGGCGGAGTCTATGGCTACACCTTC
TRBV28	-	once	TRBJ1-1	CASSITGLAFF	TGTGCCAGCAGTATAACAGGGCTAGCTTTCTTT
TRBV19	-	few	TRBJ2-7	CASSAGLYEQYF	TGTGCCAGTAGCGCGGGGCTCTACGAGCAGTACTTC
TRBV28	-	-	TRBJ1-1	CASSFRAQAFF	TGTGCCAGCAGTTTTAGGGCACAAGCTTTCTTT
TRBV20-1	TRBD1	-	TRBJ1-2	CSAADRGWAYGYTF	TGCAGTGCAGCTGACAGGGGATGGGCCTATGGTTACACCTTC
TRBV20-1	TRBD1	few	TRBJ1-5	CSARLQGASNQPQHF	TGCAGTGCTAGGTTGCAGGGGGCTAGCAATCAGCCCCAGCATTTT
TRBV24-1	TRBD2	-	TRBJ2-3	CAATSENTDTQYF	TGTGCCGCCACTAGCGAAAACACAGATACGCAGTATTTT
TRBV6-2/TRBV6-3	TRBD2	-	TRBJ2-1	CATLLAGGAYEQFF	TGTGCCACCCTATTAGCGGGAGGAGCATATGAGCAGTTCTTC
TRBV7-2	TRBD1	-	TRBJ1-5	CASSPGQGAYQPQHF	TGTGCCAGCAGCCCCGGACAGGGGGCCTATCAGCCCCAGCATTTT
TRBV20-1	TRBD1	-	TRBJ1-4	CSANPTGGSNEKLFF	TGCAGTGCTAATCCTACAGGGGGTAGTAATGAAAAACTGTTTTTT
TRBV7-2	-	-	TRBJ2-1	CASSSRALNQFFNEQFF	TGTGCCAGCAGCTCCCGCGCCTTAAATCAGTTTTTCAATGAGCAGTTCTTC
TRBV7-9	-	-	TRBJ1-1	CASSLAGGDRLSEAFF	TGTGCCAGCAGCTTAGCTGGGGGTGACAGGTTGTCTGAAGCTTTCTTT
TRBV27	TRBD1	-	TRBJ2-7	CASRLGGTGLKEQYF	TGTGCCAGCCGACTGGGTGGGACAGGGCTCAAGGAGCAGTACTTC
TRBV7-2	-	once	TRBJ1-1	CASSLERREAFF	TGTGCCAGCAGCTTAGAGCGAAGGGAAGCTTTCTTT
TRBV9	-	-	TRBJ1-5	CASSPTGGVNQPQHF	TGTGCCAGCAGCCCAACTGGGGGTGTCAATCAGCCCCAGCATTTT
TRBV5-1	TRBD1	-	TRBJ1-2	CASASSAGTGPYGYTF	TGCGCCAGCGCCTCTTCAGCCGGGACAGGGCCCTATGGCTACACCTTC
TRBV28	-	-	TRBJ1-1	CASSLPGVGGNTEAFF	TGTGCCAGCAGTTTACCCGGTGTGGGCGGGAACACTGAAGCTTTCTTT
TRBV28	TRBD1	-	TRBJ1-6	CAISGQFNSPLHF	TGTGCCATCTCGGGACAGTTTAATTCACCCCTCCACTTT
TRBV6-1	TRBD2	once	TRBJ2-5	CASSELAGEGETQYF	TGTGCCAGCAGTGAATTAGCGGGAGAGGGAGAGACCCAGTACTTC
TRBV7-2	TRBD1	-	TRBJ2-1	CASSFRLRTGDNEQFF	TGTGCCAGCAGCTTTCGACTGCGGACAGGGGACAATGAGCAGTTCTTC
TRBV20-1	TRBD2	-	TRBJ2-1	CSARVTAGAYNEQFF	TGCAGTGCTAGAGTTACGGCGGGAGCCTACAATGAGCAGTTCTTC
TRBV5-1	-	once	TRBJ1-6	CASSLEAENSPLHF	TGCGCCAGCAGCTTGGAAGCAGAAAATTCACCCCTCCACTTT
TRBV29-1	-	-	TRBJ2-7	CSVSEGSYEQYF	TGCAGCGTGAGCGAGGGATCCTACGAGCAGTACTTC
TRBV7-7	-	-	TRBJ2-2	CASSYSEGTGELFF	TGTGCCAGCAGCTATAGTGAAGGTACCGGGGAGCTGTTTTTT
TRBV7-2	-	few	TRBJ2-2	CASSFGGVPRVTGELFF	TGTGCCAGCAGCTTCGGCGGGGTTCCGAGGGTAACCGGGGAGCTGTTTTTT
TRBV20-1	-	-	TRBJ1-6	CSATARGYNSPLHF	TGCAGTGCTACCGCCCGGGGGTATAATTCACCCCTCCACTTT
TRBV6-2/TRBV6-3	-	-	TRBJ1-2	CATNNRATYGYTF	TGTGCCACCAATAACAGGGCTACATATGGCTACACCTTC
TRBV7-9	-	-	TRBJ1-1	CASSLAQGGLRAEAFF	TGTGCCAGCAGCTTAGCGCAAGGAGGCCTGAGGGCTGAAGCTTTCTTT
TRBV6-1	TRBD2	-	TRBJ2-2	CASRTGTSGTGELFF	TGTGCCAGCAGGACCGGGACTAGCGGCACCGGGGAGCTGTTTTTT
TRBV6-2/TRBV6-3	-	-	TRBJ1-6	CASSYGGIRSSYNSPLHF	TGTGCCAGCAGTTACGGAGGCATAAGAAGCTCCTATAATTCACCCCTCCACTTT
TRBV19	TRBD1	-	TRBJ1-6	CASRTTGTDNSPLHF	TGTGCCAGTAGGACAACCGGGACAGATAATTCACCCCTCCACTTT
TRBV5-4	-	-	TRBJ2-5	CASTMGGQQETQYF	TGTGCCAGCACCATGGGGGGACAGCAAGAGACCCAGTACTTC
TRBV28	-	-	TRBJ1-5	CASTQAGRVKDQPQHF	TGTGCCAGCACCCAGGCTGGTCGGGTCAAGGATCAGCCCCAGCATTTT
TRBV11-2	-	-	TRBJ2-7	CASSLTAPTYEQYF	TGTGCCAGCAGCTTAACAGCCCCGACCTACGAGCAGTACTTC
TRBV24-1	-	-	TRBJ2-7	CATRRGEGDEQYF	TGTGCCACCCGCCGAGGGGAAGGGGACGAGCAGTACTTC
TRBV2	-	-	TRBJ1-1	CASSVDKNTEAFF	TGTGCCAGCAGTGTGGACAAGAACACTGAAGCTTTCTTT
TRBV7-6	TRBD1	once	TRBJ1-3	CASSVTTGAGNTIYF	TGTGCCAGCAGCGTCACGACAGGGGCTGGAAACACCATATATTTT